The clone carrying this TCR beta chain was found a few times. One junction end disagrees with the germline gene, perhaps due to a read error. The sample is drawn from a study of blood T cells in healthy people across ages. Sample-barcoded 5' priming and a J-beta primer mix drove a second PCR of about 6 to 12 cycles. MiXCR, run by TCRdb on the 5' RACE reads, gives a single entry per CDR3 protein. The profile shows about 1.8 million distinct CDR3 sequences, about 50% of them singletons. The CDR3 is 14 amino acids. Germline CDR1 and CDR2: SNHLY and FYNNEI. V is TRBV2 and J is TRBJ2-5, with TRBD1 identical over 12 bases. This TCR was recovered from a woman aged 40 to 50 in good health. The sequencing input was blood. The chain's CDR3 is CAISPRDRGLEQYF. DNA of the CDR3: TGTGCCATCAGTCCAAGGGACAGGGGGCTTGAGCAGTACTTC.